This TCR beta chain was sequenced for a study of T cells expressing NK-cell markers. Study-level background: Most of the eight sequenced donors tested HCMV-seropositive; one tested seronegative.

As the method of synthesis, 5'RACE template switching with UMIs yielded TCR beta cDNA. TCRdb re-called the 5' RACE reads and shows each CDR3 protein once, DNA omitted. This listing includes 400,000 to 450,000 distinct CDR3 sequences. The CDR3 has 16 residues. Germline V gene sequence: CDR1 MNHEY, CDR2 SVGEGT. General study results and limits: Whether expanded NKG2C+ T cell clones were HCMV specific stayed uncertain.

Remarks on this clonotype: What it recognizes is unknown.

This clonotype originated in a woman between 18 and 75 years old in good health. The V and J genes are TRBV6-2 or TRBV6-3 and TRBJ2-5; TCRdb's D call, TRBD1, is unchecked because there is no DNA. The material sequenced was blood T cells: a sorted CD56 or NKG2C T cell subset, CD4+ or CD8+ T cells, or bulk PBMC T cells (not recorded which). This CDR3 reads CASSYGAALLQETQYF.